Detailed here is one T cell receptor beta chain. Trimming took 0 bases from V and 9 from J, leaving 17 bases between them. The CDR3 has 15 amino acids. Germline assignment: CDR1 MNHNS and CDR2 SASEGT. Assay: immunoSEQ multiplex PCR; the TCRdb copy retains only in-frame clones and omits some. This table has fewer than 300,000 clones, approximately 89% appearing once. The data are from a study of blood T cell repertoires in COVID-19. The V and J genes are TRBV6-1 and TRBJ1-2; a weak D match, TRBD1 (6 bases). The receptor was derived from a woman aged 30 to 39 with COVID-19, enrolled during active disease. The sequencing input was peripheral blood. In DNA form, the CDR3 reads TGTGCCAGCAGTGAAGCTTTAACAGGGATGAGGAGCTACACCTTC. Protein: CASSEALTGMRSYTF.